This TCR beta chain was identified in a study of Tregs in tolerant kidney transplant recipients. General study findings and limits: Findings come from small patient numbers and require larger validation.

Notes on this clone: What it binds is unknown.

Using immunoSEQ multiplex PCR, the repertoire was profiled, and TCRdb retains in-frame clones only, with some absent. The sample yields 4,000 to 5,500 clones, roughly 43% seen once. Sequencing used CD8+ T cells from blood cultured with allogeneic cells. This clonotype was obtained from a human donor in good health.

DNA for the CDR3: TGTGCCAGCAGCTTGAGGTCTTACCAGCCCCAGCATTTT. It specifies CASSLRSYQPQHF. The chain uses TRBV5-5 and TRBJ1-5; D unclear. This CDR3 is built from 13 residues. Trimming stripped 1 base from V and 7 bases from J, with 9 bases between. The germline V gene has CDR1 SGHKS and CDR2 YYEKEE (reference sequence).